The TCR beta chain under discussion was sequenced for a study of blood T cells in healthy people across ages. Study findings and constraints: Among T cells, TCR beta diversity per million cells dropped roughly linearly as age rose. Changes seen in expanded clonotypes were possibly confounded by donor CMV status left unknown.

Extraction yielded at least 6 micrograms of total RNA per sample. This CDR3 comprises 17 residues. V was pared by 5 bases and J by 0 bases, with 11 bases of the junction left unmatched. The germline gives CDR1 SGHTA, CDR2 FQGNSA. This clonotype was seen a few times. The target antigen is unknown. For the second PCR, which ran for about 6 to 11 cycles, a sample-barcoded 5' primer and a J-beta primer mix were used. From the 5' RACE reads, TCRdb called clonotypes with MiXCR, one entry per CDR3 protein. The sample includes about a million distinct CDR3 sequences, about 44% seen only once; the top ten take about an eighth.

The material sequenced was blood. The rearrangement links TRBV7-2 to TRBJ2-7; 9 positions match TRBD2. The TCR sequence derives from a man aged 25-45 years in good health. The CDR3 sequence: CASSERGGGGASYEQYF. The CDR3 coding sequence is TGTGCCAGCAGCGAACGGGGAGGCGGGGGGGCCTCCTACGAGCAGTACTTC.